This is a list of T cell receptor beta chains from one sample in a study of T cell responses to AZD1222 COVID-19 vaccine. Generated by immunoSEQ multiplex PCR, the TCRdb table keeps only in-frame clones and is missing some. Among approximately 89,000 clones listed, over 80% were seen once. The sequencing used peripheral blood, collected 28 days after the second AZD1222 dose. The receptors originated from an adult who received the AZD1222 COVID-19 vaccine. The CDR3 runs from the conserved cysteine through the conserved F or W. The D gene is left open where the match is weak. Clone size is not always given. Where it is, it says once, few, many or a class for expanded clones.

cdr3_nt: TGTGCCAGCAGCCCCGGACATTTCTACGAGCAGTACTTC
cdr3_aa: CASSPGHFYEQYF
v_call: TRBV7-3
d_call: NA
clone_size: NA
j_call: TRBJ2-7
cdr3_length: 13

cdr3_nt: TGCAGTGCCCCGGACAGCAATGAGCAGTTCTTC
cdr3_aa: CSAPDSNEQFF
v_call: TRBV20-1
d_call: NA
clone_size: NA
j_call: TRBJ2-1
cdr3_length: 11

cdr3_nt: TGTGCCAGCAGTCCCGAACGGAACTATGGCTACACCTTC
cdr3_aa: CASSPERNYGYTF
v_call: TRBV12-3/TRBV12-4
d_call: NA
clone_size: few
j_call: TRBJ1-2
cdr3_length: 13

cdr3_nt: TGTGCCACCAGTGATCCGACCGGGACTAGCGGGAGTTTCAGGGATGAGCAGTTCTTC
cdr3_aa: CATSDPTGTSGSFRDEQFF
v_call: TRBV24-1
d_call: TRBD2
clone_size: NA
j_call: TRBJ2-1
cdr3_length: 19

cdr3_nt: TGTGCCAGCAGCTTGGACAGCCGGGCGTCACCCCTCCACTTT
cdr3_aa: CASSLDSRASPLHF
v_call: TRBV5-5
d_call: NA
clone_size: NA
j_call: TRBJ1-6
cdr3_length: 14

cdr3_nt: TGTGCCAGCAGACCCTTAGGGACGGGGAATGAAAAACTGTTTTTT
cdr3_aa: CASRPLGTGNEKLFF
v_call: TRBV2
d_call: NA
clone_size: NA
j_call: TRBJ1-4
cdr3_length: 15

cdr3_nt: TGTGCCAGTAGGGGACAGGCCTACACTGAAGCTTTCTTT
cdr3_aa: CASRGQAYTEAFF
v_call: TRBV19
d_call: TRBD1
clone_size: NA
j_call: TRBJ1-1
cdr3_length: 13

cdr3_nt: TGTGCCAGCAGCGAACACAGGGAACCTAATTCACCCCTCCACTTT
cdr3_aa: CASSEHREPNSPLHF
v_call: TRBV6-1
d_call: NA
clone_size: NA
j_call: TRBJ1-6
cdr3_length: 15

cdr3_nt: TGTGCCTGGAGTTCGCCAGGGTACGAGCAGTACTTC
cdr3_aa: CAWSSPGYEQYF
v_call: TRBV30
d_call: NA
clone_size: NA
j_call: TRBJ2-7
cdr3_length: 12

cdr3_nt: TGTGCCAGCAGCCAAAAACTGGGAAGCTCTGGAAACACCATATATTTT
cdr3_aa: CASSQKLGSSGNTIYF
v_call: TRBV4-2
d_call: NA
clone_size: NA
j_call: TRBJ1-3
cdr3_length: 16

cdr3_nt: TGTGCCAGCAGCCAGGCAAGCGGGGCCGCGCATGGCTACACCTTC
cdr3_aa: CASSQASGAAHGYTF
v_call: TRBV3-1/TRBV3-2
d_call: NA
clone_size: NA
j_call: TRBJ1-2
cdr3_length: 15

cdr3_nt: TGCGCCAGCGGGGGGCGGACAGGGGGGATCACCGGGGAGCTGTTTTTT
cdr3_aa: CASGGRTGGITGELFF
v_call: TRBV4-1
d_call: TRBD1
clone_size: NA
j_call: TRBJ2-2
cdr3_length: 16

cdr3_nt: TGTGCCAGCAGTGAAAGGCAGACTCTTAATCAGCCCCAGCATTTT
cdr3_aa: CASSERQTLNQPQHF
v_call: TRBV6-1
d_call: NA
clone_size: few
j_call: TRBJ1-5
cdr3_length: 15

cdr3_nt: TGTGCCAGCAGTTCAATCCCCGGGGGGGGAAAATACTCCTACGAGCAGTACTTC
cdr3_aa: CASSSIPGGGKYSYEQYF
v_call: TRBV28
d_call: TRBD2
clone_size: NA
j_call: TRBJ2-7
cdr3_length: 18

cdr3_nt: TGTGCCAGCAGCCCGGGACTAGCGGCGATGACAGGAGAGACCCAGTACTTC
cdr3_aa: CASSPGLAAMTGETQYF
v_call: TRBV5-4
d_call: TRBD2
clone_size: NA
j_call: TRBJ2-5
cdr3_length: 17

cdr3_nt: TGTGCCAGTACCCCGACAGGGAACACTGAAGCTTTCTTT
cdr3_aa: CASTPTGNTEAFF
v_call: TRBV19
d_call: NA
clone_size: NA
j_call: TRBJ1-1
cdr3_length: 13

cdr3_nt: TGTGCCAGTAGTCCCAGGGACAGGGCGACTGAAGCTTTCTTT
cdr3_aa: CASSPRDRATEAFF
v_call: TRBV19
d_call: TRBD1
clone_size: NA
j_call: TRBJ1-1
cdr3_length: 14

cdr3_nt: TGTGCCAGTAGTATAGCGGACACCGTCTCCTACGAGCAGTACTTC
cdr3_aa: CASSIADTVSYEQYF
v_call: TRBV19
d_call: NA
clone_size: NA
j_call: TRBJ2-7
cdr3_length: 15

cdr3_nt: TGTGCCAGCAGTCCCGGGACGGGAGGGCGGCAGCCCCAGCATTTT
cdr3_aa: CASSPGTGGRQPQHF
v_call: TRBV28
d_call: NA
clone_size: NA
j_call: TRBJ1-5
cdr3_length: 15

cdr3_nt: TGTGCCAGCAGCAAAAGGGTAGCGGCGCAGTCCTACAATGAGCAGTTCTTC
cdr3_aa: CASSKRVAAQSYNEQFF
v_call: TRBV7-3
d_call: NA
clone_size: NA
j_call: TRBJ2-1
cdr3_length: 17

cdr3_nt: TGTGCCAGCAGTTCCCCTGGACAGAGAAACTATGGCTACACCTTC
cdr3_aa: CASSSPGQRNYGYTF
v_call: TRBV28
d_call: NA
clone_size: NA
j_call: TRBJ1-2
cdr3_length: 15

cdr3_nt: TGTGCCAGCAGCGCCAGGGGGAAGGGAAATCAGCCCCAGCATTTT
cdr3_aa: CASSARGKGNQPQHF
v_call: TRBV7-8
d_call: TRBD1
clone_size: NA
j_call: TRBJ1-5
cdr3_length: 15

cdr3_nt: TGTGCCAGTAGATCCACCCGGGACAGAAACAATGAGCAGTTCTTC
cdr3_aa: CASRSTRDRNNEQFF
v_call: TRBV19
d_call: TRBD1
clone_size: NA
j_call: TRBJ2-1
cdr3_length: 15

cdr3_nt: TGTGCCAGCAGTCCCCAAGGTGGGACAGCGGTCTACGAGCAGTACTTC
cdr3_aa: CASSPQGGTAVYEQYF
v_call: TRBV27
d_call: TRBD1
clone_size: NA
j_call: TRBJ2-7
cdr3_length: 16

cdr3_nt: TGTGCCAGCAGTATGGACAGGGAGGTGACAGATACGCAGTATTTT
cdr3_aa: CASSMDREVTDTQYF
v_call: TRBV7-9
d_call: TRBD1
clone_size: NA
j_call: TRBJ2-3
cdr3_length: 15

cdr3_nt: TGTGCCAGCAGCTTGGGCAGAGGGATGGTGCAAGAGACCCAGTACTTC
cdr3_aa: CASSLGRGMVQETQYF
v_call: TRBV11-3
d_call: NA
clone_size: NA
j_call: TRBJ2-5
cdr3_length: 16

cdr3_nt: TGTGCCAGTACTACAGGGGTCCATGGCTACACCTTC
cdr3_aa: CASTTGVHGYTF
v_call: TRBV19
d_call: TRBD1
clone_size: NA
j_call: TRBJ1-2
cdr3_length: 12

cdr3_nt: TGTGCCTGGAGGGACCGGCGTAGCAATCAGCCCCAGCATTTT
cdr3_aa: CAWRDRRSNQPQHF
v_call: TRBV30
d_call: NA
clone_size: NA
j_call: TRBJ1-5
cdr3_length: 14

cdr3_nt: TGCGCCAGCGGCAGGGACATGAACACTGAAGCTTTCTTT
cdr3_aa: CASGRDMNTEAFF
v_call: TRBV10-2
d_call: NA
clone_size: NA
j_call: TRBJ1-1
cdr3_length: 13

cdr3_nt: TGTGCCAGCAGCTCCCAGGAGGGACTAGCTAGTAAGTTCTTC
cdr3_aa: CASSSQEGLASKFF
v_call: TRBV7-3
d_call: TRBD2
clone_size: NA
j_call: TRBJ2-1
cdr3_length: 14

cdr3_nt: TGTGCCAGCATTAAGGCAACTAATGAAAAACTGTTTTTT
cdr3_aa: CASIKATNEKLFF
v_call: TRBV6-5
d_call: NA
clone_size: NA
j_call: TRBJ1-4
cdr3_length: 13

cdr3_nt: TGTGCCAGTAGTATCCAGGGATCTGAAGCTTTCTTT
cdr3_aa: CASSIQGSEAFF
v_call: TRBV19
d_call: NA
clone_size: NA
j_call: TRBJ1-1
cdr3_length: 12

cdr3_nt: TGCGCCAGCAGCTTGTCGGTGGGCACGACTGAAGCTTTCTTT
cdr3_aa: CASSLSVGTTEAFF
v_call: TRBV5-1
d_call: NA
clone_size: once
j_call: TRBJ1-1
cdr3_length: 14

cdr3_nt: TGTGCCAGCAGCCTCCTTATGGACCGTTACAATGAGCAGTTCTTC
cdr3_aa: CASSLLMDRYNEQFF
v_call: TRBV11-2
d_call: NA
clone_size: NA
j_call: TRBJ2-1
cdr3_length: 15

cdr3_nt: TGCAGTGCTAGTGGAGGGGGCTCGGGAGAAAAACTGTTTTTT
cdr3_aa: CSASGGGSGEKLFF
v_call: TRBV20-1
d_call: TRBD1
clone_size: NA
j_call: TRBJ1-4
cdr3_length: 14

cdr3_nt: TGTGCCAGCAGTTTAGCCGGACCCGAGAATACCATATATTTT
cdr3_aa: CASSLAGPENTIYF
v_call: TRBV27
d_call: NA
clone_size: NA
j_call: TRBJ1-3
cdr3_length: 14

cdr3_nt: TGTGCCTGGAGTAAAAGGGGCCTAACCGGGGGGGAGCAGTACTTC
cdr3_aa: CAWSKRGLTGGEQYF
v_call: TRBV30
d_call: TRBD2
clone_size: NA
j_call: TRBJ2-7
cdr3_length: 15

cdr3_nt: TGTGCCAGCAGCCTACCGTCGAGCACTGAAGCTTTCTTT
cdr3_aa: CASSLPSSTEAFF
v_call: TRBV6-6
d_call: NA
clone_size: NA
j_call: TRBJ1-1
cdr3_length: 13